This TCR beta chain was documented in a study of blood T cells in healthy people across ages. Study results and limitations: Investigators viewed diversity estimates from one million T cells as underestimates, the study reported.

Primed by a sample-barcoded 5' primer and a J-beta primer mix, a second PCR proceeded for about 6 to 11 cycles. Tagging of each cDNA molecule was performed by a template-switch adaptor with 12 random nucleotides. TCRdb passed the 5' RACE reads through MiXCR, listing each CDR3 protein once. The sample lists about 650,000 distinct CDR3 sequences, about 34% seen once, with approximately 15% in the top ten. With regard to this clonotype: Its antigen remains unidentified. Being one base from a much bigger clone, this may be a read error.

V was clipped by 6 bases and J by 11 bases; unmatched bases: 16. The CDR3 covers 14 residues. The germline gives CDR1 SQVTM, CDR2 ANQGSEA. Donors were systemically healthy Caucasian individuals from Russia aged about 6 to 90 years. The source is a woman of 80 years or more in good health. The chain recombines TRBV29-1 with TRBJ2-5; the match to TRBD2 covers 9 bases. Sequenced: blood. In DNA form, the CDR3 reads TGCAGCGTCGACCTAGCGGGGATCTACAATGAGCAGTACTTC. Translation gives CSVDLAGIYNEQYF.